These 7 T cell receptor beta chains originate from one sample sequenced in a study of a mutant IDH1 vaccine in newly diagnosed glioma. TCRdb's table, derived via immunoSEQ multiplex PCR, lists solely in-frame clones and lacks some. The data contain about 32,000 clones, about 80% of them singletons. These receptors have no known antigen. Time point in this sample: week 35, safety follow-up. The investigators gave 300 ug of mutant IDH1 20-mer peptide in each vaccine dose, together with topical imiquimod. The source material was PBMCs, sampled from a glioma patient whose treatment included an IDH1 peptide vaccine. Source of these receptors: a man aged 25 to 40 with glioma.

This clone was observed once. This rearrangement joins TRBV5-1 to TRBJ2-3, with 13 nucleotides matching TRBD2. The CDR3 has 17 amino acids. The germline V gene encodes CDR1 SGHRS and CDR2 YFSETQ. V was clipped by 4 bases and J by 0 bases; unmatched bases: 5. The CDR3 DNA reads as TGCGCCAGCAGCGCCGGACTAGCGGGGGCTAGCACAGATACGCAGTATTTT. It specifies CASSAGLAGASTDTQYF.

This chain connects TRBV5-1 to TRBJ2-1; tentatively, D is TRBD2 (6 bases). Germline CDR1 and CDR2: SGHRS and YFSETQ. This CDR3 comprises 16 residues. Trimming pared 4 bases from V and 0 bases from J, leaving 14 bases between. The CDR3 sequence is CASSLVGGISYNEQFF. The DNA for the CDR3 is TGCGCCAGCAGCCTGGTTGGGGGGATCTCCTACAATGAGCAGTTCTTC.

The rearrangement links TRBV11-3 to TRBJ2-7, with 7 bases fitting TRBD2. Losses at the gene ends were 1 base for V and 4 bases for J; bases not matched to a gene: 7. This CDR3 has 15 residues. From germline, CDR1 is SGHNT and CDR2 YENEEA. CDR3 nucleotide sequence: TGTGCCAGCAGCTTAGGGGCTGGCGGGAGATACGAGCAGTACTTC. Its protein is CASSLGAGGRYEQYF.

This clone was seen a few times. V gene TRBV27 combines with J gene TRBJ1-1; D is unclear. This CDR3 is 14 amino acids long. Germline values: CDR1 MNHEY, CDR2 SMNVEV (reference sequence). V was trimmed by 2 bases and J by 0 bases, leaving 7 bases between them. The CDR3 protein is CASSLQNMNTEAFF. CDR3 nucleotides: TGTGCCAGCAGTTTACAGAACATGAACACTGAAGCTTTCTTT.

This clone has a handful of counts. CDR3 in DNA: TGCGCCAGCAGTGAGGGTGGTAGCTATGGCTACACCTTC. Translating gives CASSEGGSYGYTF. The V and J genes are TRBV10-1 and TRBJ1-2; D remains ambiguous. Germline V CDR1 and CDR2: WNHNN, SYGVQD (reference sequence). The V and J ends lost 2 bases and 4 bases respectively, with 8 bases between them. CDR3 size: 13 residues.

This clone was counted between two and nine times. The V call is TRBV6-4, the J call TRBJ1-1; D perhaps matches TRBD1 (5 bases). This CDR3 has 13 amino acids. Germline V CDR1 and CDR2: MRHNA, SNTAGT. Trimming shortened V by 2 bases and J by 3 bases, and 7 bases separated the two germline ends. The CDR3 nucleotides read TGTGCCAGCAGTGACGGGGCGGACACTGAAGCTTTCTTT. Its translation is CASSDGADTEAFF.

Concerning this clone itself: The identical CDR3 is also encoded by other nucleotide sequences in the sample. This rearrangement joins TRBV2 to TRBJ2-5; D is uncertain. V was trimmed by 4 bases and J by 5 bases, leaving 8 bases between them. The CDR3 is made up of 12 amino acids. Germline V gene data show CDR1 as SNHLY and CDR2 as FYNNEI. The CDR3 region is CASSVNRETQYF. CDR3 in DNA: TGTGCCAGCAGTGTGAACCGGGAGACCCAGTACTTC.